This TCR beta chain was retrieved from a study of blood T cell repertoires in COVID-19. The data were produced by immunoSEQ multiplex PCR, yet TCRdb's version contains in-frame clones alone and is incomplete. The repertoire holds roughly 180,000 clones, with about 85% as singletons. The sequenced material came from peripheral blood. The receptor comes from an older man with COVID-19, enrolled during active disease.

The chain's CDR3 is CASSQGTEFYGYTF. The CDR3 nucleotides are TGTGCCAGCAGCCAAGGTACAGAATTTTATGGCTACACCTTC. This chain uses TRBV14 with TRBJ1-2; the D is unclear. V lost 1 base, J lost 5 bases, and 11 bases lay in between. This CDR3 has 14 amino acids. The germline CDR1 and CDR2 sequences are SGHDN and FVKESK.